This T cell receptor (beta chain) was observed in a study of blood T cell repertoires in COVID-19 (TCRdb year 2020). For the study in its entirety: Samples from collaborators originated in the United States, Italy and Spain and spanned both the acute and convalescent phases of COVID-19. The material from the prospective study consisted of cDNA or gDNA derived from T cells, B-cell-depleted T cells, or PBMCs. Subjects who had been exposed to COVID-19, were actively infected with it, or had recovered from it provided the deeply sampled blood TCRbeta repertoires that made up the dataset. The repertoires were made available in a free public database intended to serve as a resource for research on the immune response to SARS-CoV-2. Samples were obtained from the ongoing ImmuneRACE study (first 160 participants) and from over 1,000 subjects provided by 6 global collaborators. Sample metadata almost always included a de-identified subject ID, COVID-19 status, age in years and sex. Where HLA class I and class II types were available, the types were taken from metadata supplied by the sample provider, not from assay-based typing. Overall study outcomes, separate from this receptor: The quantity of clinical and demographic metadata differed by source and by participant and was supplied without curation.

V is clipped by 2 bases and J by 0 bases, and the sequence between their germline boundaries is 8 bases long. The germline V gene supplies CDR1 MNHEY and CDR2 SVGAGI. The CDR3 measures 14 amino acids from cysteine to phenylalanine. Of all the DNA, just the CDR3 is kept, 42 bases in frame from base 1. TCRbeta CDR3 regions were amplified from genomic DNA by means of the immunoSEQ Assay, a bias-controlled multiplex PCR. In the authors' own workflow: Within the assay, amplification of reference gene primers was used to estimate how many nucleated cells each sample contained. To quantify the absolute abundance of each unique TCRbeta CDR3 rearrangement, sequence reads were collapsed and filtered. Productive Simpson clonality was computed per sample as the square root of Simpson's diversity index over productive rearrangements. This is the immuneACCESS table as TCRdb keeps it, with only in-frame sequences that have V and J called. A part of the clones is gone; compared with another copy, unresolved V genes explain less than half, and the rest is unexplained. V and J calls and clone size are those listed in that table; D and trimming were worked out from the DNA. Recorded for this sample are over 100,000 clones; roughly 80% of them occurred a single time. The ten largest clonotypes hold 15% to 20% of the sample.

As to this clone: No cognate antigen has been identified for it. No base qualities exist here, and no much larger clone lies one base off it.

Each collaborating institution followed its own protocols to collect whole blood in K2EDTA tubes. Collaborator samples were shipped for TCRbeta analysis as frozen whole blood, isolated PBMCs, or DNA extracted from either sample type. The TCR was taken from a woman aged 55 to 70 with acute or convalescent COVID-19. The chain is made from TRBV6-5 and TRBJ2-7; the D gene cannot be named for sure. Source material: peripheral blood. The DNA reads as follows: TGTGCCAGCAGTTACGATGAGAGCTCCTACGAGCAGTACTTC. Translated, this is CASSYDESSYEQYF.